The source of this TCR beta chain is a study of blood T cells in healthy people across ages. A second PCR of roughly 7 to 11 cycles used a sample-barcoded 5' primer and a J-beta primer mix. Using its own MiXCR run on the 5' RACE reads, TCRdb lists one record per CDR3 protein. There are 1,500,000 or so distinct CDR3 sequences in the sample; roughly 60% occur only once, and 6.5% to 8.5% lies in the top ten. Germline loops: CDR1 DFQATT, CDR2 SNEGSKA (reference sequence). The CDR3 covers 16 residues. With 0 bases clipped from V and 4 bases from J, the junction kept 8 bases outside the gene matches. V and J are TRBV20-1 and TRBJ2-3, with 9 bases identical to TRBD1. Material: blood. The receptor was derived from a man between 18 and 35 years old in good health. CDR3 DNA sequence: TGCAGTGCTAGAGAAATCAGGACAGGGGTTTCAGATACGCAGTATTTT. This sequence encodes CSAREIRTGVSDTQYF.